The 21 T cell receptor beta chains presented below share a single source sample, sequenced in a study of technical replicates of blood from several donors. Here immunoSEQ multiplex PCR was the method, and the copy in TCRdb shows in-frame clones only, minus some. Here the sample spans approximately 73,000 clones, just over 90% being singletons. The material sequenced was T cells isolated from PBMCs. The receptors come from a human donor in good health.

The V gene is TRBV4-1, the J gene TRBJ2-5, with a tentative D call TRBD2 (7 bases). The germline V gene encodes CDR1 MGHRA and CDR2 YSYEKL. The CDR3 has 16 residues. V gave up 3 bases and J gave up 5 bases, with 19 bases separating them. The CDR3 DNA follows: TGCGCCAGCAGCCAGAAGTTACAGGGAGGGGGGGAGACCCAGTACTTC. The encoded protein is CASSQKLQGGGETQYF.

This CDR3 is CASMSQGRTEAFF. The CDR3 bases are TGTGCCAGCATGTCTCAGGGAAGGACTGAAGCTTTCTTT. This sequence joins TRBV27 and TRBJ1-1, with a tentative D call TRBD1 (5 bases). The CDR3 is 13 residues long. Germline CDR1 MNHEY, CDR2 SMNVEV (reference sequence). The V and J ends lost 7 bases and 5 bases respectively, with 14 bases between them.

V is TRBV6-5 and J is TRBJ1-2; TRBD1 matches at 8 bases. Germline CDR1 and CDR2: MNHEY and SVGAGI. V dropped 5 bases and J dropped 6; count of bases not matched to a gene: 5. The CDR3 length is 13 residues. The CDR3 DNA reads as TGTGCCAGCAGTAAAACAGGGGGAGATGGCTACACCTTC. Its protein is CASSKTGGDGYTF.

V is TRBV9 and J is TRBJ2-1, with 10 bases aligning to TRBD2. This CDR3 contains 15 residues. Trimming at V came to 4 bases and at J to 7 bases, leaving 8 bases not matched to a gene. Germline V lookup: CDR1 SGDLS, CDR2 YYNGEE. Here the CDR3 reads CASSQAGGGFNEQFF. In DNA form, the CDR3 reads TGTGCCAGCAGCCAAGCGGGGGGGGGATTTAATGAGCAGTTCTTC.

The CDR3 nucleotides are TGTGCCTGGGCCGGGACAGGCGGTAGCATTCAGTACTTC. This sequence encodes CAWAGTGGSIQYF. J is TRBJ2-4 and V is TRBV30, with TRBD1 matching over 8 bases. There are 13 residues in the CDR3. Trimming at V came to 5 bases and at J to 9 bases, leaving 9 bases not matched to a gene. Germline V gives CDR1 GTSNPN, CDR2 SVGIG (reference sequence).

This clone was seen a single time. J is TRBJ2-2 and V is TRBV9; weak D call: TRBD1 (5 bases). V was trimmed by 0 bases and J by 4 bases, leaving 13 bases between them. From germline, CDR1 is SGDLS and CDR2 YYNGEE. The CDR3 totals 16 residues. This chain's CDR3 is CASSVAPQGGTGELFF. Written as DNA, the CDR3 is TGTGCCAGCAGCGTAGCTCCCCAGGGCGGCACCGGGGAGCTGTTTTTT.

The genes are TRBV5-1 and TRBJ2-2; 9 bases are shared with TRBD2. J was trimmed by 3 bases and V by 1 base; bases with no gene match: 1. The germline CDR1 and CDR2 sequences are SGHRS and YFSETQ. The CDR3 loop spans 15 amino acids. The CDR3 is CASSLSGRYTGELFF. CDR3 DNA: TGCGCCAGCAGCTTGAGCGGGAGGTACACCGGGGAGCTGTTTTTT.

The chain is built from TRBV4-1 and TRBJ2-1; 11 positions match TRBD2. The V and J ends lost 3 bases and 9 bases, in that order; junction bases with no gene match: 10. Germline-derived CDR1 and CDR2 are MGHRA and YSYEKL. CDR3 length: 16 residues. CDR3 nucleotides: TGCGCCAGCAGCCATGGACTAGCGGGCCGACAGGGTGAGCAGTTCTTC. This sequence encodes CASSHGLAGRQGEQFF.

The gene calls are TRBV6-5 and TRBJ2-7; TRBD2 is a possible D gene (5 bases). Trimming took off 5 bases at V and 6 bases at J, with 20 bases between the two ends. Germline-derived CDR1 and CDR2 are MNHEY and SVGAGI. The CDR3 length is 15 residues. The CDR3 sequence: CASSQSGKIPPEQYF. The CDR3 region has the DNA TGTGCCAGCAGTCAATCGGGGAAAATTCCTCCCGAGCAGTACTTC.

The chain is built from TRBV5-6 and TRBJ1-4, with TRBD1 as a possible D gene (5 bases). V lost 1 base and J 8 bases, leaving 18 bases between the germline ends. The germline CDR1 and CDR2 sequences are SGHDT and YYEEEE. The CDR3 length is 16 residues. The CDR3 DNA is TGTGCCAGCAGCTTGAGACGTTCAGAACAGGTCGAAAAACTGTTTTTT. This codes for CASSLRRSEQVEKLFF.

CDR3 region: CASSTGTGIGYGYTF. The CDR3 coding sequence is TGTGCCAGTAGTACTGGGACAGGGATCGGCTATGGCTACACCTTC. The V and J genes are TRBV19 and TRBJ1-2; 9 bases are shared with TRBD1. Losses at the gene ends were 4 bases for V and 4 bases for J; bases not matched to a gene: 7. CDR1 is LNHDA, CDR2 SQIVND, per germline (reference sequence). This CDR3 region has 15 residues.

The chain recombines TRBV27 with TRBJ1-5; the D gene is possibly TRBD1 (6 bases). Between the trimmed V and J ends, which lost 5 bases and 4 bases, there was a span of 12 bases. Germline CDR1 reads MNHEY; CDR2 reads SMNVEV (reference sequence). The CDR3 has 14 amino acids. CDR3 in amino acids: CASSPGTLNQPQHF. CDR3 sequence (DNA): TGTGCCAGCAGTCCGGGGACACTAAATCAGCCCCAGCATTTT.

The genes are TRBV30 and TRBJ1-1, with D perhaps TRBD1 (5 bases). V was clipped by 0 bases and J by 1 base, with 6 bases between them. Per germline, CDR1 GTSNPN and CDR2 SVGIG (reference sequence). There are 13 residues in the CDR3. CDR3 nucleotides: TGTGCCTGGAGTGTGGGGGGGAACACTGAAGCTTTCTTT. Its translation is CAWSVGGNTEAFF.

This sequence joins TRBV5-8 and TRBJ1-1, with 11 bases fitting TRBD1. With 0 bases clipped from V and 5 bases from J, the junction kept 3 bases outside the gene matches. This CDR3 comprises 15 residues. Germline values: CDR1 SGHTS, CDR2 YDEGEE. The CDR3 DNA follows: TGTGCCAGCAGCTTGGCCGGGACAGGGGGGACTGAAGCTTTCTTT. Translation: CASSLAGTGGTEAFF.

The rearrangement uses TRBV29-1 and TRBJ2-1; 7 nucleotides align to TRBD1. With V trimmed by 4 bases and J by 0 bases, 3 bases remained unmatched. Germline CDR1 reads SQVTM; CDR2 reads ANQGSEA. The CDR3 runs 14 residues. This chain's CDR3 is CSVARDSSYNEQFF. For the CDR3, the DNA is TGCAGCGTTGCCAGGGACAGCTCCTACAATGAGCAGTTCTTC.

This chain joins TRBV27 and TRBJ2-7; TRBD2 matches at 12 bases. V lost 5 bases, J lost 4 bases, and 18 bases stayed unmatched. Per germline, CDR1 MNHEY and CDR2 SMNVEV (reference sequence). The CDR3 has 19 residues. The CDR3 DNA is TGTGCCAGCAGTCCCGGACTAGCGGGACTCAACCCCACCTTGTACGAGCAGTACTTC. This translates into CASSPGLAGLNPTLYEQYF.

The CDR3 reads CAIRTSLTGMGTEAFF. CDR3 DNA sequence: TGTGCCATCCGAACAAGTTTGACAGGGATGGGCACTGAAGCTTTCTTT. This chain links TRBV10-3 with TRBJ1-1, with 7 bases fitting TRBD1. Germline values: CDR1 ENHRY, CDR2 SYGVKD. V dropped 8 bases and J dropped 4; count of bases not matched to a gene: 16. The CDR3 length is 16 residues.

V is TRBV4-2 and J is TRBJ2-7, with a tentative D call TRBD2 (6 bases). V lost 1 base, J lost 1 base, and 11 bases lay in between. Germline V CDR1 and CDR2: LGHNA, YNFKEQ. The length of the CDR3 is 15 residues. For the CDR3, the DNA is TGTGCCAGCAGCCAAGGGGCAGGGAGGTCCTACGAGCAGTACTTC. Translating gives CASSQGAGRSYEQYF.

The rearrangement links TRBV25-1 to TRBJ2-1, with TRBD1 matching over 7 bases. J lost 9 bases, V lost 5 bases, and 10 bases had no gene match. CDR1 and CDR2 (germline): MGHDK, SYGVNS. The CDR3 has 14 residues. CDR3 nucleotides: TGTGCCAGCAGTCCTACCGCGACAGGGTTTGAGCAGTTCTTC. It translates to CASSPTATGFEQFF.

J is TRBJ2-7 and V is TRBV7-9; TRBD1 matches 10 bases. With V trimmed by 4 bases and J by 12 bases, 18 bases remained unmatched. The germline gives CDR1 SEHNR, CDR2 FQNEAQ (reference sequence). The CDR3 has 16 amino acids. The CDR3: CASSSTYLMTGGGVYF. The CDR3 DNA follows: TGTGCCAGCAGCTCTACCTACCTAATGACAGGGGGCGGGGTGTACTTC.

The chain has TRBV18 and TRBJ2-6; 7 bases are shared with TRBD1. The CDR3 runs to 16 residues. CDR1 is KGHSH, CDR2 LQKENI, per germline. V lost 3 bases to trimming and J lost 10 bases; unmatched junction nucleotides: 12. CDR3: CASSPAGTGEYNVLTF. Written as DNA, the CDR3 is TGTGCCAGCTCACCGGCCGGAACAGGGGAGTATAACGTCCTGACTTTC.